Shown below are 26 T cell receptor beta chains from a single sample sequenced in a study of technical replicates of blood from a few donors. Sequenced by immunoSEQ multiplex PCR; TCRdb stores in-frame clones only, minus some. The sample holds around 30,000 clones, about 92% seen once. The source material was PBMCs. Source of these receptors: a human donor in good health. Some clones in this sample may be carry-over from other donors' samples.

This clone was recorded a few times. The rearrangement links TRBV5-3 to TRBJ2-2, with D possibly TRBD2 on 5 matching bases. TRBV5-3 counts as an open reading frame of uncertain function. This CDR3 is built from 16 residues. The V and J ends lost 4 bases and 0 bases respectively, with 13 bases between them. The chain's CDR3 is CARSLSRLPNTGELFF. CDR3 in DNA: TGTGCCAGAAGCCTCTCAAGACTACCGAACACCGGGGAGCTGTTTTTT.

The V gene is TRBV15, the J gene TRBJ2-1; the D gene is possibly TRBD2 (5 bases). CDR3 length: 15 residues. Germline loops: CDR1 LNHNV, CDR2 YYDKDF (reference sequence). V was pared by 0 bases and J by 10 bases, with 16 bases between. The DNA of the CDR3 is TGTGCCACCAGCAGAGACAGCGGAACACCATGGGAGCAGTTCTTC. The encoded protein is CATSRDSGTPWEQFF.

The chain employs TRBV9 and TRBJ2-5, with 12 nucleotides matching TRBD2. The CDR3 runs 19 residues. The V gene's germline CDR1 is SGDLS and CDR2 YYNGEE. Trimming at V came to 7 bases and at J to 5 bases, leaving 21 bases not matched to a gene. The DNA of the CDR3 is TGTGCCAGCGCTACTTCGGGGCTAGCGGGGGGGTTCAAACCGGAGACCCAGTACTTC. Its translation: CASATSGLAGGFKPETQYF.

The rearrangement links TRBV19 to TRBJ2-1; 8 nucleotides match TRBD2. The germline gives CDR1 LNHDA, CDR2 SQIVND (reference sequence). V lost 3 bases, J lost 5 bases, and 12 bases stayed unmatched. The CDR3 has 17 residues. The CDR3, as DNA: TGTGCCAGTAGTATGTGGGGGCCTACAGCGGGGGACAATGAGCAGTTCTTC. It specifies CASSMWGPTAGDNEQFF.

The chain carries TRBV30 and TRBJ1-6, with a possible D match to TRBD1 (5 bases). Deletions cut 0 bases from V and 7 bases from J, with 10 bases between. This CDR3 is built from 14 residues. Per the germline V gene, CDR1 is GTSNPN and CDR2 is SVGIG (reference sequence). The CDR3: CAWSVTGGNSPLHF. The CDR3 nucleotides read TGTGCCTGGAGTGTAACAGGTGGCAATTCACCCCTCCACTTT. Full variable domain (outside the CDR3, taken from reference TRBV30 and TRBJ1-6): SQTIHQWPATLVQPVGSPLSLECTVEGTSNPNLYWYRQAAGRGLQLLFYSVGIGQISSEVPQNLSASRPQDRQFILSSKKLLLSDSGFYLCAWSVTGGNSPLHFGNGTRLTVT.

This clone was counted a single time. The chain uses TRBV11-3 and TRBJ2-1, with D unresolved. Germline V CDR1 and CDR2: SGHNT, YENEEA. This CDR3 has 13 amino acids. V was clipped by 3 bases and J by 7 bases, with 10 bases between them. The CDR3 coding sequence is TGTGCCAGCAGCTTGAGTCAGGTGAATGAGCAGTTCTTC. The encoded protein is CASSLSQVNEQFF. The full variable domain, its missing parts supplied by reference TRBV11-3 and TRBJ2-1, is EAGVVQSPRYKIIEKKQPVAFWCNPISGHNTLYWYLQNLGQGPELLIRYENEEAVDDSQLPKDRFSAERLKGVDSTLKIQPAELGDSAVYLCASSLSQVNEQFFGPGTRLTVL.

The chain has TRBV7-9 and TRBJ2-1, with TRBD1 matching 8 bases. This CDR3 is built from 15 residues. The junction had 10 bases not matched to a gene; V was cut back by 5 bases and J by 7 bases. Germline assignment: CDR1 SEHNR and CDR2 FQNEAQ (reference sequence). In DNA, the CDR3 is TGTGCCAGCAGCCGTCCTAGGACAGGGTTAAATGAGCAGTTCTTC. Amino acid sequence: CASSRPRTGLNEQFF.

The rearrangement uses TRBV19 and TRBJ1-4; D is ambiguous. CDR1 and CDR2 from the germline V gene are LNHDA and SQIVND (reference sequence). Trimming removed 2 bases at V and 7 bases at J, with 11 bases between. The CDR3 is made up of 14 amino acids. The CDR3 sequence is CASSISDITEKLFF. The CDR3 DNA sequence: TGTGCCAGTAGTATAAGTGACATTACTGAAAAACTGTTTTTT.

CDR3 in amino acids: CASSLESGRYEQYF. The CDR3 DNA follows: TGCGCCAGCAGCTTAGAAAGCGGGAGGTACGAGCAGTACTTC. V and J are TRBV5-1 and TRBJ2-7; 9 nucleotides match TRBD2. J was trimmed by 4 bases and V by 2 bases; bases with no gene match: 4. The CDR3 runs 14 residues. Germline-derived CDR1 and CDR2 are SGHRS and YFSETQ.

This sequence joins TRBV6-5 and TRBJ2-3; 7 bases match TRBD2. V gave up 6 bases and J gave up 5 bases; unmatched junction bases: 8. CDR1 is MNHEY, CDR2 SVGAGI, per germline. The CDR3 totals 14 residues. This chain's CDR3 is CASRGFSGGDTQYF. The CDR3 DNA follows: TGTGCCAGCAGGGGGTTTTCGGGGGGAGATACGCAGTATTTT.

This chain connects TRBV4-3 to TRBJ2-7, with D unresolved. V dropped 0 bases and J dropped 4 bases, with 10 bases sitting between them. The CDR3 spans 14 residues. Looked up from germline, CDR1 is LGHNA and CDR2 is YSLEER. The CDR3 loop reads CASSQELRRYEQYF. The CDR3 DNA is TGCGCCAGCAGCCAAGAACTCAGGCGTTACGAGCAGTACTTC.

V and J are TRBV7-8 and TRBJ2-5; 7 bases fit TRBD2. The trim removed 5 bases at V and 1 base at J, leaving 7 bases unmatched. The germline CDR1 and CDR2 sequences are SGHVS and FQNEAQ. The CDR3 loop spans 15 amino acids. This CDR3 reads CASSPRSGFQETQYF. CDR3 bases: TGTGCCAGCAGCCCCCGTAGCGGGTTCCAAGAGACCCAGTACTTC. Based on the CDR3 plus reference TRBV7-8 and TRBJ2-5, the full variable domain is GAGVSQSPRYKVAKRGQDVALRCDPISGHVSLFWYQQALGQGPEFLTYFQNEAQLDKSGLPSDRFFAERPEGSVSTLKIQRTQQEDSAVYLCASSPRSGFQETQYFGPGTRLLVL.

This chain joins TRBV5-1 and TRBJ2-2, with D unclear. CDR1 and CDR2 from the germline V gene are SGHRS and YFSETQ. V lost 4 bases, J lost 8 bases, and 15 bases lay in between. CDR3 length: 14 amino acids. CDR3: CASSTQTAMGELFF. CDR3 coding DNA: TGCGCCAGCAGCACCCAAACTGCGATGGGGGAGCTGTTTTTT.

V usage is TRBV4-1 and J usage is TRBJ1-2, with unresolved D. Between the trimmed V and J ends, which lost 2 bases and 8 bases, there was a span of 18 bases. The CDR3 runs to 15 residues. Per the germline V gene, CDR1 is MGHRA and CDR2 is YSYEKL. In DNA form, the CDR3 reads TGCGCCAGCAGCCAAACCCTAGCCGAGACACCAGGCTACACCTTC. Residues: CASSQTLAETPGYTF.

The CDR3 sequence is CASKGTGGGYTF. CDR3 in DNA: TGTGCCAGCAAGGGGACAGGGGGGGGCTACACCTTC. This chain joins TRBV2 and TRBJ1-2; 11 nucleotides line up with TRBD1. CDR3 length: 12 amino acids. CDR1 and CDR2 from the germline V gene are SNHLY and FYNNEI. V lost 7 bases, J lost 8 bases, and 3 bases stayed unmatched.

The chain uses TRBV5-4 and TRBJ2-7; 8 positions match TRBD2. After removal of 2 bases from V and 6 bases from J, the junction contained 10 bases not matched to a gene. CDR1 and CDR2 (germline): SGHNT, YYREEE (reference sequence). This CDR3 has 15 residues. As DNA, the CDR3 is TGTGCCAGCAGCTTTAGTTACGGGGGGGTGGGCGAGCAGTACTTC. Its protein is CASSFSYGGVGEQYF.

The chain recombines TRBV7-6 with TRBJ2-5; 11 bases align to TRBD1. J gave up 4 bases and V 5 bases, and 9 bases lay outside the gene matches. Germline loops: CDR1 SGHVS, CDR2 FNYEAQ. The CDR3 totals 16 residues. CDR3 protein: CASSPVPDRGRETQYF. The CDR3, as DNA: TGTGCCAGCAGCCCTGTCCCGGACAGGGGGCGAGAGACCCAGTACTTC.

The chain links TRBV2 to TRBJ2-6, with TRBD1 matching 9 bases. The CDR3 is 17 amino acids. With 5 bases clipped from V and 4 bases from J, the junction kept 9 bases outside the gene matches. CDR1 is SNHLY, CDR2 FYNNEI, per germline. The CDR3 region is CASSPDRGASGANVLTF. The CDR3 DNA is TGTGCCAGCAGTCCCGACAGGGGGGCTTCGGGGGCCAACGTCCTGACTTTC.

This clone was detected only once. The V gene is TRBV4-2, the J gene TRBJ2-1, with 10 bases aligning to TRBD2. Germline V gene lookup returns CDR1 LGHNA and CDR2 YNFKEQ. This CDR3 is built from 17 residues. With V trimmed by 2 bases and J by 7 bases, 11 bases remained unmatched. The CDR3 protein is CASSQYGEREGRNEQFF. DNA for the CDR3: TGTGCCAGCAGCCAATATGGGGAGCGGGAGGGCCGTAATGAGCAGTTCTTC.

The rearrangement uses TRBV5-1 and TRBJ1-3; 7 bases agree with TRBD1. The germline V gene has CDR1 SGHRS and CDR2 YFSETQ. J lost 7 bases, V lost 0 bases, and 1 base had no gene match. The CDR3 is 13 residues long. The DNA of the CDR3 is TGCGCCAGCAGCTTGGAGGGGGCGAACACCATATATTTT. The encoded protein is CASSLEGANTIYF.

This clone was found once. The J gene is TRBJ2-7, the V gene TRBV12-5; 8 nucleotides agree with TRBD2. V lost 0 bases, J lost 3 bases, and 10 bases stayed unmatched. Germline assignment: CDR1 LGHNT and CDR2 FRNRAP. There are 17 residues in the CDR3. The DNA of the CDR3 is TGTGCTAGTGGTTTGGTACTCGGGAGGGCAGAATACTACGAGCAGTACTTC. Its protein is CASGLVLGRAEYYEQYF.

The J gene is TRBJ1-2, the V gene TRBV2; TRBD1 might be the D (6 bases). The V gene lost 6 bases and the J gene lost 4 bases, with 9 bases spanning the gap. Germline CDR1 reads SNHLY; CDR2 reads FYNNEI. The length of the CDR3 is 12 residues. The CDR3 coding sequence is TGTGCCAGCAGCAACAGGGTCTATGGCTACACCTTC. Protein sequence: CASSNRVYGYTF.

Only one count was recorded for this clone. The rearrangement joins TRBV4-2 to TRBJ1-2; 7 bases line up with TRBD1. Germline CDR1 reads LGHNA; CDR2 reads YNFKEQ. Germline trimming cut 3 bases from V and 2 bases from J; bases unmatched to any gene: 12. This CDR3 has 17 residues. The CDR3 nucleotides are TGTGCCAGCAGCCACGGCAACCCCCGGGACAGAAACTATGGCTACACCTTC. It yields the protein CASSHGNPRDRNYGYTF.

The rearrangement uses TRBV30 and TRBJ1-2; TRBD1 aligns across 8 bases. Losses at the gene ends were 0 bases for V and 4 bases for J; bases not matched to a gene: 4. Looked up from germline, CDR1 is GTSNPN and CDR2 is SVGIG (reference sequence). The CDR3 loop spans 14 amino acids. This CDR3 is CAWSVDRGPYGYTF. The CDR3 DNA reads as TGTGCCTGGAGTGTAGACAGGGGACCCTATGGCTACACCTTC. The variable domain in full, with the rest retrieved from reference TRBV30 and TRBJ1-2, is SQTIHQWPATLVQPVGSPLSLECTVEGTSNPNLYWYRQAAGRGLQLLFYSVGIGQISSEVPQNLSASRPQDRQFILSSKKLLLSDSGFYLCAWSVDRGPYGYTFGSGTRLTVV.

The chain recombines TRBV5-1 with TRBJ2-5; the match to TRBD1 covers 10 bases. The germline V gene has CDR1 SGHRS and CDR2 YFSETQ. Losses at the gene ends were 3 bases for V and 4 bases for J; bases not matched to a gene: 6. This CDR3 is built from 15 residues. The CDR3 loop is CASSWGQGSGETQYF. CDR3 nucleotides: TGCGCCAGCAGCTGGGGACAGGGGAGCGGAGAGACCCAGTACTTC.

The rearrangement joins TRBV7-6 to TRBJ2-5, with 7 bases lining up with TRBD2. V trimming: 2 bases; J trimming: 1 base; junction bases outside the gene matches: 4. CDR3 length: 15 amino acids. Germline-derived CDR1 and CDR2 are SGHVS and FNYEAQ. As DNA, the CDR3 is TGTGCCAGCAGCTTAAGCGGGACCCCCCAAGAGACCCAGTACTTC. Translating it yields CASSLSGTPQETQYF.